This section outlines one TCR beta chain sequence together with its context. Antigen unknown. Trimming removed 8 bases from V and 7 bases from J; junction bases left unmatched: 19. Germline values: CDR1 MNHNY, CDR2 SVGAGI (reference sequence). The CDR3 spans 16 residues. The donors comprised healthy bone marrow donors. The data were taken from a study of cytomegalovirus exposure and HLA in healthy donors. General study points: TCR beta V segments were, for the most part, productive about 87% or about 30% of the time in an earlier analysis.

A multiplex PCR was run with 60 Vbeta primers and 13 Jbeta primers. Repertoires were generated with immunoSEQ multiplex PCR, while TCRdb's copy carries only in-frame clones and drops some. The table has around 100,000 clones, 75% to 85% seen once. The sample consisted of PBMCs. The chain has TRBV6-6 and TRBJ1-1; 7 bases are shared with TRBD1. This receptor was obtained from a woman between 18 and 29 years old in good health and CMV-seropositive. CDR3 loop: CASPPLQRQGIGEAFF. The CDR3 nucleotides read TGTGCCAGCCCCCCCCTTCAAAGACAGGGAATAGGTGAAGCTTTCTTT.